Reported below is one T cell receptor (beta chain). The target antigen is unknown. The data were taken from a study of monozygotic twins with inflammatory bowel disease. In eight separate reactions per sample, cDNA was generated. TCRdb reprocessed the 5' RACE reads, with one entry per CDR3 protein and no DNA. The sample's table shows about 200,000 distinct CDR3 sequences. General study points: Comparison of concordant versus discordant twins revealed no difference in repertoire similarity, possibly due to limited power.

This receptor was taken from a human donor with ulcerative colitis or Crohn's disease, or a healthy co-twin of an affected twin (not recorded which). Input material: blood.

The CDR3 spells CASSLVAQWTGNTIYF. This sequence joins TRBV7-8 and TRBJ1-3; TCRdb's D gene call, TRBD1, goes unchecked for lack of DNA. Germline CDR1 and CDR2: SGHVS and FQNEAQ. CDR3 length equals 16 residues.